This TCR beta chain is from a study of T cell responses to AZD1222 COVID-19 vaccine. Overall study findings and caveats: Donors in the cohort were predominantly white British and more often female, and clonal diversity was possibly underestimated. Regions 160-218 and 743-854 held dominance among vaccine-associated CD4 TCRs, which spanned spike.

Second-dose schedules of about 4 or about 12 weeks were combined. CDR3 length equals 15 residues. CDR1 MNHNS and CDR2 SASEGT come from the germline V gene. The junction had 1 base not matched to a gene; V was cut back by 1 base and J by 1 base. This clone has a handful of counts. The antigen is undetermined. The repertoire was sequenced with immunoSEQ multiplex PCR; TCRdb's copy has only in-frame clones and lacks some. The table has over 50,000 clones, around 81% seen once. The TCR was taken from an adult who received the AZD1222 COVID-19 vaccine. The material sequenced was peripheral blood, taken 28 days after the second AZD1222 dose. The chain carries TRBV6-1 and TRBJ2-3; TRBD2 agrees at 8 bases. The CDR3 DNA sequence: TGTGCCAGCAGTGAAGGAGCGGGAGGCACAGATACGCAGTATTTT. Residues: CASSEGAGGTDTQYF.